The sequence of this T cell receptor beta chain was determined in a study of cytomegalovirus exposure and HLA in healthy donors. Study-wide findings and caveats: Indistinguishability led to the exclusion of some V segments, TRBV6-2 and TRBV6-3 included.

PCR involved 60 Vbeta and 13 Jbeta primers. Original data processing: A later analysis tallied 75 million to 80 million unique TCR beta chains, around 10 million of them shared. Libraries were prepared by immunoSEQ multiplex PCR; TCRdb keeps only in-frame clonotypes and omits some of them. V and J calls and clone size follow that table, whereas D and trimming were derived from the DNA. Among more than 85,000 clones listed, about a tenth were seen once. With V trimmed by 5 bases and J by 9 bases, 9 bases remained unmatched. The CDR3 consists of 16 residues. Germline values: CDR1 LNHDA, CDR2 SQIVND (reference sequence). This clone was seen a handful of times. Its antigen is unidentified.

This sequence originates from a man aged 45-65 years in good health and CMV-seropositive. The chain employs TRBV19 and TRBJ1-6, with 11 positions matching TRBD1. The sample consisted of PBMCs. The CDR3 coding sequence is TGTGCCAGTAGTCCCCTGGACAGGGGGCTATTTTCACCCCTCCACTTT. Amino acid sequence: CASSPLDRGLFSPLHF.